This T cell receptor beta chain was sequenced in a study of cytomegalovirus exposure and HLA in healthy donors. PCR amplification relied on 60 Vbeta primers (plus 13 Jbeta primers). Only in-frame clones appear in the TCRdb table, and some are missing; sequencing was by immunoSEQ multiplex PCR. The data contain under 250,000 clones, about 72% of them seen just once; the ten biggest clones take up approximately 3.9%. With 3 bases removed from V and 7 bases from J, the gap between germline ends came to 23 bases. Germline V gives CDR1 SGDLS, CDR2 YYNGEE. The CDR3 totals 17 residues. Notes on this clone: Its antigen is unknown.

Findings and limits, study-wide: Most TCR sequences were seen very rarely across donors, but some public TCRs occurred in many.

Sampled while nominally healthy, donors likely had unrecorded immune exposures. Sequences were obtained from PBMCs. This receptor was identified in a male donor in good health and CMV-seronegative. This chain uses TRBV9 with TRBJ2-1, with D perhaps matching TRBD2 (5 bases). The CDR3 sequence: CASSARPAGLLLNEQFF. The CDR3 bases are TGTGCCAGCAGCGCCAGACCCGCGGGTCTCCTACTTAATGAGCAGTTCTTC.